This TCR beta chain was observed in a study of T cell responses to AZD1222 COVID-19 vaccine. Repertoires were generated with immunoSEQ multiplex PCR, while TCRdb's copy carries only in-frame clones and drops some. Of 100,000 or so clones listed, roughly nine tenths are singletons. J lost 2 bases, V lost 8 bases, and 13 bases had no gene match. Germline CDR1 and CDR2: MDHEN and SYDVKM. The CDR3 contains 17 residues. The V call is TRBV28, the J call TRBJ1-5; 9 nucleotides align to TRBD1. The receptor was isolated from an adult in good health. Sample: peripheral blood, taken on day 0 of AZD1222 vaccination. CDR3 residues: CASGGTGLSSGNQPQHF. The CDR3 bases are TGTGCCAGCGGGGGGACAGGGTTGTCATCTGGCAATCAGCCCCAGCATTTT.